This T cell receptor beta chain was sequenced for a study of blood T cell repertoires in COVID-19. Study background: T cells, B-cell-depleted T cells, or PBMCs supplied cDNA or gDNA.

Per the study methods: Amplification from reference gene primers served as the basis for estimated nucleated cell counts. Sequencing was performed with immunoSEQ multiplex PCR; in TCRdb, only in-frame clones are kept and a portion is missing. The V and J calls and clone size come from that table; D and trimming were worked out from the DNA. The sample holds some 100,000 clones, around nine tenths seen once. CDR1 is SGHKS and CDR2 is YYEKEE in the germline V gene (reference sequence). Trimming removed 4 bases at V and 1 base at J, with 11 bases between. The CDR3 has 14 residues. This clonotype was sampled from a man aged 45-65 years with COVID-19, enrolled during active disease. The sequencing sample was made of peripheral blood. The chain carries TRBV5-5 and TRBJ1-2; D gene unclear. CDR3 in DNA: TGTGCCAGCAGCGCGGCGGGCAGTAACTATGGCTACACCTTC. This sequence encodes CASSAAGSNYGYTF.